What follows describes a single TCR beta chain. In the authors' workflow: Reference gene primer amplification yielded estimated nucleated cell counts. This table comes from immunoSEQ multiplex PCR, and its TCRdb copy is limited to in-frame clones, with some not included. That table furnishes V, J and clone size, whereas the DNA furnished D and trimming. The table includes around 250,000 clones, roughly four fifths detected once. These data originate in a study of blood T cell repertoires in COVID-19. Study information: The study drew acute and convalescent COVID-19 samples from the United States, Italy and Spain. T cells, B-cell-depleted T cells, or PBMCs supplied cDNA or gDNA.

The CDR3 is made up of 14 amino acids. The germline CDR1 and CDR2 sequences are MNHEY and SMNVEV (reference sequence). Trimming cost V 6 bases and J 7 bases; bases outside gene matches: 4. The specimen was peripheral blood. This rearrangement joins TRBV27 to TRBJ1-4; TRBD1 matches 11 bases. The source is a man in his forties or fifties with active or convalescent COVID-19. The CDR3 sequence: CASRDRGRFEKLFF. In nucleotides, the CDR3 is TGTGCCAGCAGGGACAGGGGGCGCTTTGAAAAACTGTTTTTT.